This T cell receptor (beta chain) came from a study of T cells after yellow fever vaccination. TCRdb re-analysed the 5' RACE reads in MiXCR, keeping a single row per CDR3 protein. Of roughly 120,000 distinct CDR3 sequences listed, 6% to 8% were seen once; the top ten hold nearly 2.5%. The CDR3 runs 14 residues. Germline loops: CDR1 SGHRS, CDR2 YFSETQ. V was shortened by 4 bases and J by 4 bases, with 14 bases between the two germline ends. This clonotype was detected many times. The TCR sequence derives from a man between 18 and 29 years old who received the YFV17D yellow fever vaccine. The chain is built from TRBV5-1 and TRBJ2-5, with D tentatively TRBD1 (6 bases). Here the sequenced sample was CD4+ T cells sorted from PBMCs, taken more than 8 days after the first yellow fever vaccination. CDR3 loop: CASSNRVPRETQYF. CDR3 in DNA: TGCGCCAGCAGCAACAGGGTTCCAAGAGAGACCCAGTACTTC. Full variable domain (missing parts from reference TRBV5-1 and TRBJ2-5): KAGVTQTPRYLIKTRGQQVTLSCSPISGHRSVSWYQQTPGQGLQFLFEYFSETQRNKGNFPGRFSGRQFSNSRSEMNVSTLELGDSALYLCASSNRVPRETQYFGPGTRLLVL.